The T cell receptor beta chain described here comes from a study of blood T cell repertoires in COVID-19. The CDR3 consists of 16 residues. Trimming removed 4 bases from V and 1 base from J; junction bases left unmatched: 9. In germline, CDR1 is SGHKS, CDR2 YYEKEE (reference sequence). The data were produced by immunoSEQ multiplex PCR, yet TCRdb's version contains in-frame clones alone and is incomplete. The sample has nearly 110,000 clones, 85% to 95% seen once; the top ten hold less than 1.5%. This clonotype originated in a woman in her thirties with acute or convalescent COVID-19. Material: peripheral blood. The chain combines TRBV5-5 with TRBJ2-5; TRBD2 matches at 8 bases. DNA for the CDR3: TGTGCCAGCAGCCCAGGAGTGCGGGGGGCCCAAGAGACCCAGTACTTC. It encodes CASSPGVRGAQETQYF.